A single sample gave rise to the 9 T cell receptor beta chains below, sequenced in a study of vaccination and CD4 T cells after COVID-19. Cultured CD4+ T cell DNA was sequenced using the Oncomine TCR Beta short-read assay. TCRdb redid the calling of the PCR reads with MiXCR, one entry per CDR3 protein. The table has approximately 15,000 distinct CDR3 sequences, about 40% seen once. The antigens of these receptors remain unknown. Treatment defined: roughly 10-day PBMC culture with coronavirus spike peptide pools or control peptides (ViraFEST assay). Source material: cultured CD4+ T cells from blood. The receptors shown here come from a human donor with COVID-19.

The rearrangement links TRBV5-1 to TRBJ2-3; TRBD1 is a possible D gene (6 bases). V was cut by 4 bases and J by 5 bases, with 14 bases left in between. Germline lookup yields CDR1 SGHRS and CDR2 YFSETQ. This CDR3 is built from 14 residues. CDR3 bases: TGCGCCAGCAGCATACAGGGAACGCTAGATACGCAGTATTTT. It yields the protein CASSIQGTLDTQYF.

Concerning this clonotype itself: A junction end diverges from the germline sequence, so it may reflect a read error. The V gene is TRBV6-5, the J gene TRBJ1-2; no firm D call. CDR3 size: 13 residues. CDR1 and CDR2 from the germline V gene are MNHEY and SVGAGI. CDR3 in DNA: TGTGCCAACAGTTATGAGGGCAACTATGGCTACACCTTC. Amino acids: CANSYEGNYGYTF.

V and J are TRBV12-3 or TRBV12-4 and TRBJ2-2; maybe TRBD1 (6 bases). Trimming pared 6 bases from V and 4 bases from J, leaving 12 bases between. This CDR3 is 14 amino acids long. CDR3 amino acids: CASSSGQSTGELFF. CDR3 bases: TGTGCCAGCAGCTCGGGACAATCCACCGGGGAGCTGTTTTTT.

This chain links TRBV7-6 with TRBJ2-7; 11 nucleotides align to TRBD1. The length of the CDR3 is 16 residues. CDR1 and CDR2 (germline): SGHVS, FNYEAQ. With 7 bases clipped from V and 5 bases from J, the junction kept 13 bases outside the gene matches. CDR3 DNA sequence: TGTGCCAGCAACCCTCGGCCCGGGACAGGGGGACACGAGCAGTACTTC. It is translated as CASNPRPGTGGHEQYF. Drawing the rest from reference TRBV7-6 and TRBJ2-7, the complete variable domain is GAGVSQSPRYKVTKRGQDVALRCDPISGHVSLYWYRQALGQGPEFLTYFNYEAQQDKSGLPNDRFSAERPEGSISTLTIQRTEQRDSAMYRCASNPRPGTGGHEQYFGPGTRLTVT.

The sample holds a few counts of this clonotype. The rearrangement joins TRBV20-1 to TRBJ2-5; 7 positions agree with TRBD2. The CDR3 is 15 amino acids. CDR1 is DFQATT and CDR2 is SNEGSKA in the germline V gene (reference sequence). V was clipped by 3 bases and J by 2 bases; unmatched bases: 9. This chain's CDR3 is CSASMYGGGQETQYF. The CDR3 nucleotides read TGCAGTGCTAGCATGTATGGGGGGGGACAAGAGACCCAGTACTTC.

This clonotype was seen a handful of times. The rearrangement links TRBV6-1 to TRBJ1-5; D might be TRBD1 (5 bases). This CDR3 is 15 amino acids long. V lost 6 bases to trimming and J lost 3 bases, with 15 bases between them. CDR1 and CDR2 (germline): MNHNS, SASEGT. The CDR3 loop is CASSGGVGSNQPQHF. The DNA for the CDR3 is TGTGCCAGCAGCGGGGGTGTAGGGTCCAATCAGCCCCAGCATTTT.

This clonotype was seen a few times. The chain links TRBV2 to TRBJ1-2, with D maybe TRBD1 (5 bases). The ends were cut back, 5 bases at V and 1 base at J, with 14 bases in the middle. Germline lookup yields CDR1 SNHLY and CDR2 FYNNEI. This CDR3 contains 15 residues. CDR3 DNA: TGTGCCAGCAGTAATCGAAGACAGAGTAACTATGGCTACACCTTC. It codes for CASSNRRQSNYGYTF.

The chain links TRBV7-2 to TRBJ2-3, with D tentatively TRBD1 (5 bases). Trimming took 1 base from V and 3 from J, leaving 14 bases between them. Germline lookup yields CDR1 SGHTA and CDR2 FQGNSA. CDR3 length: 16 amino acids. In DNA, the CDR3 is TGTGCCAGCAGCTTAGGTTACCGGGCAGGGACAGATACGCAGTATTTT. Its translation: CASSLGYRAGTDTQYF.

This clonotype appeared a few times. The chain is built from TRBV24-1 and TRBJ1-6; perhaps TRBD1 as D (6 bases). From germline, CDR1 is KGHDR and CDR2 SFDVKD. The CDR3 contains 14 residues. V was trimmed by 7 bases and J by 8 bases, leaving 14 bases between them. For the CDR3, the DNA is TGTGCCACCAGGGACAGTTCTTGGGATTCACCCCTCCACTTT. It codes for CATRDSSWDSPLHF.